This TCR beta chain is drawn from a study of graft-versus-host responses after intestinal transplantation. Details on this clone: Its target is not known. This sample includes further DNA sequences coding for the same CDR3.

Sequencing used immunoSEQ multiplex PCR; TCRdb keeps in-frame clones, though not all of them. The sample contains 80,000 to 100,000 clones, roughly four fifths of which appear only once. General study findings and limits: Individuals who had graft-donor T cell macrochimerism had allografts that showed high graft-versus-host to host-versus-graft clonal ratios. The marrow of recipients harbored GvH clones, and ileum or blood showed some of them first.

Sequencing was performed on unstimulated CD8+ T cells sorted from spleen or lymph node cells, taken before intestinal transplant. The receptor was isolated from a human donor who received an intestinal transplant.

The CDR3 DNA follows: TGTGCCAGCAGTGAAGGGGCCAACACTGAAGCTTTCTTT. Amino acid sequence: CASSEGANTEAFF. The gene calls are TRBV6-1 and TRBJ1-1; D gene uncertain. CDR1 is MNHNS and CDR2 is SASEGT in the germline V gene. The V and J ends lost 1 base and 2 bases respectively, with 5 bases between them. CDR3 length: 13 amino acids.